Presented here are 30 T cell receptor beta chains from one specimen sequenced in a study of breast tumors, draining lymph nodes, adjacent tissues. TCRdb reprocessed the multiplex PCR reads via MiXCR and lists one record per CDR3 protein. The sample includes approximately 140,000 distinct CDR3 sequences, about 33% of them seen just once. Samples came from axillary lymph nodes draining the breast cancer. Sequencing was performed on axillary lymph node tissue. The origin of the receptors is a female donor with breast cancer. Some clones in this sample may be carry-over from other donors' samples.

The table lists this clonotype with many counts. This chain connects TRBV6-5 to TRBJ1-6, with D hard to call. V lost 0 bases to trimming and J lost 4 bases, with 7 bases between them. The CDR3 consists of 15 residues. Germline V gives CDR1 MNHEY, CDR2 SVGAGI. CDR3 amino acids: CASSYSTWYNSPLHF. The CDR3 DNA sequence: TGTGCCAGCAGTTACTCAACATGGTATAATTCACCCCTCCACTTT.

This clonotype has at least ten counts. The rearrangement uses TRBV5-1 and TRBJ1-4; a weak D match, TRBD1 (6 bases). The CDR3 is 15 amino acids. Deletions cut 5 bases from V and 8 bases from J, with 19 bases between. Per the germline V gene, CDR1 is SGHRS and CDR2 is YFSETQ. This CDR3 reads CASRKTGSGVEKLFF. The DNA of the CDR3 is TGCGCCAGCAGAAAAACAGGGTCTGGGGTAGAAAAACTGTTTTTT.

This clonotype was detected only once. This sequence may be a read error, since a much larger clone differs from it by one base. The CDR3 DNA reads as TGTGCCAGCTCCGCCCGGGACAGGGCAGACTATGGCTGCACCTTC. It codes for CASSARDRADYGCTF. The chain is built from TRBV18 and TRBJ1-2; 9 bases map to TRBD1. Per the germline V gene, CDR1 is KGHSH and CDR2 is LQKENI. The length of the CDR3 is 15 residues. The full variable domain, rest sourced from reference TRBV18 and TRBJ1-2, is NAGVMQNPRHLVRRRGQEARLRCSPMKGHSHVYWYRQLPEEGLKFMVYLQKENIIDESGMPKERFSAEFPKEGPSILRIQQVVRGDSAAYFCASSARDRADYGCTFGSGTRLTVV.

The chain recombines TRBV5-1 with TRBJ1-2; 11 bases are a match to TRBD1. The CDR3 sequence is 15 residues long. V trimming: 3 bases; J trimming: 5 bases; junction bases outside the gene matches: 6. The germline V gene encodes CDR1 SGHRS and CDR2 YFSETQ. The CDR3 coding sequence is TGCGCCAGCAGCTACGGACAGGGGGCAGGTTATGGCTACACCTTC. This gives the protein CASSYGQGAGYGYTF.

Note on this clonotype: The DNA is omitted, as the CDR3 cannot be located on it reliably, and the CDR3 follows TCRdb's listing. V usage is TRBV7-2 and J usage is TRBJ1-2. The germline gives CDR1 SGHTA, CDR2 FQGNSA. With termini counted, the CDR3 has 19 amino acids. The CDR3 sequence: CASSFYICSASGNNYGYTF.

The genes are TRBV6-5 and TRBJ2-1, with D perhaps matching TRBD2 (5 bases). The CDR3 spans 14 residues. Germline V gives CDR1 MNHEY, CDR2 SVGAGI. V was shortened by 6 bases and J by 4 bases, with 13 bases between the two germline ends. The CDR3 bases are TGTGCCAGCAGACAAAGAAGCGGTTACAATGAGCAGTTCTTC. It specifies CASRQRSGYNEQFF.

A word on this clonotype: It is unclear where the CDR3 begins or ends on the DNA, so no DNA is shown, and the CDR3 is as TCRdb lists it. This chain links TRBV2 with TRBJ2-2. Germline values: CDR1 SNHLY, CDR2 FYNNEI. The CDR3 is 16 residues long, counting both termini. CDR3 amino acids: CASDGSYEQYFGELFF.

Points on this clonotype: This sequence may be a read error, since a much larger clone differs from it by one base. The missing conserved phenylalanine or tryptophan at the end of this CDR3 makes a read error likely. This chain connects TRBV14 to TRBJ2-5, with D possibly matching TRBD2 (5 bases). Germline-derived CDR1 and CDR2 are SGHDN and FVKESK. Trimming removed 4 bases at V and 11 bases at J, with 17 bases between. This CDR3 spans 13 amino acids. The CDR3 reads CASSLEVAVSQYS. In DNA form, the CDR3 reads TGTGCCAGCAGCCTGGAGGTGGCGGTGAGTCAGTACTCC.

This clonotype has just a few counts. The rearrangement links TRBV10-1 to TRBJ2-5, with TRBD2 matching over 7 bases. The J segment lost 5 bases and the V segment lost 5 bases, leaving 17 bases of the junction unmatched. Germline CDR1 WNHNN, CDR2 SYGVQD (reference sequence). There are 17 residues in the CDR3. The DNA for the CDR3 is TGCGCCAGCAGTCCCGGAGGTGTAGGGACTATTTTTGAGACCCAGTACTTC. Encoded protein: CASSPGGVGTIFETQYF.

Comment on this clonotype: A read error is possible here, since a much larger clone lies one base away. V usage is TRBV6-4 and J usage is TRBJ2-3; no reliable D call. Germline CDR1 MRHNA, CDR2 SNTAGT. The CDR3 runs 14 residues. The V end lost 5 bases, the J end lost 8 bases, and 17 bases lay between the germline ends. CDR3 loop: CASSHRPLSITQYF. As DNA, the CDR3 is TGTGCCAGCAGTCACCGTCCCCTTTCGATTACGCAGTATTTT.

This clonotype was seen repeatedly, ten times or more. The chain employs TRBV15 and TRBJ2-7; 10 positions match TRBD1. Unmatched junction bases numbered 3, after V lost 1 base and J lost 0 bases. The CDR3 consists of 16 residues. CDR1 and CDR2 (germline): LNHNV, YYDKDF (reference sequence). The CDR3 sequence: CATSRGDRGRSYEQYF. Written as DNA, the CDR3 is TGTGCCACCAGCAGAGGGGACAGGGGTCGCTCCTACGAGCAGTACTTC. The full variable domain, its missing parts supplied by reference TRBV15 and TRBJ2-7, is DAMVIQNPRYQVTQFGKPVTLSCSQTLNHNVMYWYQQKSSQAPKLLFHYYDKDFNNEADTPDNFQSRRPNTSFCFLDIRSPGLGDTAMYLCATSRGDRGRSYEQYFGPGTRLTVT.

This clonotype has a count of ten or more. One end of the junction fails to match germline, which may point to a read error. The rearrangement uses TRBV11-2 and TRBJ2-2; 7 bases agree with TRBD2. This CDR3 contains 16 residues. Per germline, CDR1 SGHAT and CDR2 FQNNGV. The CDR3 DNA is TGTGCCAGCAGCCCGCCCGGACTAGAGAACCCCGGGGAGCTGTTTTTT. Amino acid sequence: CASSPPGLENPGELFF.

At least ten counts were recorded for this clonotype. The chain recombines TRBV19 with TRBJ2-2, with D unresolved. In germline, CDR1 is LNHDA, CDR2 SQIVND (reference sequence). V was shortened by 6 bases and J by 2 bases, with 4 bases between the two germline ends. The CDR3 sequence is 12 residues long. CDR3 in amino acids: CASRDNTGELFF. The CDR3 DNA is TGTGCCAGTAGAGACAACACCGGGGAGCTGTTTTTT.

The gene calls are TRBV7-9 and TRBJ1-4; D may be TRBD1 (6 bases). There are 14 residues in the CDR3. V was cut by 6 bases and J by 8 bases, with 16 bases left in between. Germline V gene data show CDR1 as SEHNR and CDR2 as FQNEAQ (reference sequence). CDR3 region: CASRSDRRGEKLFF. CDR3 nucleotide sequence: TGTGCCAGCAGATCAGACAGGCGGGGGGAAAAACTGTTTTTT.

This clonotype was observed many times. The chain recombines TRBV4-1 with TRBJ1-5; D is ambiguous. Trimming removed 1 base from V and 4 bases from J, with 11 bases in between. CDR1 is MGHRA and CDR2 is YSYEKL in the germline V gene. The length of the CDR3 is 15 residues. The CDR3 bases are TGCGCCAGCAGCCAAGTAGGTAACGTGAATCAGCCCCAGCATTTT. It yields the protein CASSQVGNVNQPQHF.

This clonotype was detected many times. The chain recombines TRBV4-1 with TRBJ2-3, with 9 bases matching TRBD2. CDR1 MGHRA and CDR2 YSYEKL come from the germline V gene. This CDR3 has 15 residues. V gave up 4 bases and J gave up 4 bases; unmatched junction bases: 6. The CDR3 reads CASSPRGGQADTQYF. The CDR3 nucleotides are TGCGCCAGCAGCCCGCGGGGGGGGCAGGCAGATACGCAGTATTTT.

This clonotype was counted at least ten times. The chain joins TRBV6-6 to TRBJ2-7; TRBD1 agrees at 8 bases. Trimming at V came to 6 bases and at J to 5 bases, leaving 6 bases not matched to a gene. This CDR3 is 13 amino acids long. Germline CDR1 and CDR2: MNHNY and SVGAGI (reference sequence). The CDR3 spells CASRPRGRHEQYF. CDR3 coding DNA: TGTGCCAGCAGACCCAGGGGGCGGCACGAGCAGTACTTC.

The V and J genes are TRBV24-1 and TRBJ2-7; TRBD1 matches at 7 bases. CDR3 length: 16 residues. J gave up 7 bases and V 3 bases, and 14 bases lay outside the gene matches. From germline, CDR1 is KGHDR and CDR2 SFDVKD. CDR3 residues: CATSDLKTGMPGEQYF. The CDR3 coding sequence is TGTGCCACCAGTGATCTAAAGACAGGGATGCCCGGGGAGCAGTACTTC.

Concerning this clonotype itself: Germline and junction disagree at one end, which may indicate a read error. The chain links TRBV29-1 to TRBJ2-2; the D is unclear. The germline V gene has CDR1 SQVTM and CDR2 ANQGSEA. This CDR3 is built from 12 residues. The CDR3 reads CSSESVTEELFF. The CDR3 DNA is TGCAGCTCCGAGAGCGTCACCGAGGAGTTGTTTTTT.

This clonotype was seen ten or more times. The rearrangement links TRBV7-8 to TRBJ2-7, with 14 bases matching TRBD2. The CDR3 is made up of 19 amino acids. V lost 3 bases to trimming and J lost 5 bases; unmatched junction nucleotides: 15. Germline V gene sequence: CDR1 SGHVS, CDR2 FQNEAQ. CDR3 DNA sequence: TGTGCCAGCAGCTTCCCTTTGACTAGCGGGGGGGCCCCCCTTCACGAGCAGTACTTC. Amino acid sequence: CASSFPLTSGGAPLHEQYF.

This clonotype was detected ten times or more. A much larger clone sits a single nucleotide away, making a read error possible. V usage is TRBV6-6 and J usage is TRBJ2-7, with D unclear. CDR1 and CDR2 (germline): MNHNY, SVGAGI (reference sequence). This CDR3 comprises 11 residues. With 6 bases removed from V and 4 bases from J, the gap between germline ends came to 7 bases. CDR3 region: CASSHTYEQYV. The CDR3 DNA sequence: TGTGCCAGCAGCCATACGTACGAGCAGTACGTC.

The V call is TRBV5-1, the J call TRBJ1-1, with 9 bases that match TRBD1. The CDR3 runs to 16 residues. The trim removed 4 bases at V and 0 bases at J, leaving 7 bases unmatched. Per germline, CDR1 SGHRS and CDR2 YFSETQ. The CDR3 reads CASSPGTGPMNTEAFF. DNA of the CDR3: TGCGCCAGCAGCCCGGGGACAGGGCCCATGAACACTGAAGCTTTCTTT. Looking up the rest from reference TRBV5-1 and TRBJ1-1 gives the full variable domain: KAGVTQTPRYLIKTRGQQVTLSCSPISGHRSVSWYQQTPGQGLQFLFEYFSETQRNKGNFPGRFSGRQFSNSRSEMNVSTLELGDSALYLCASSPGTGPMNTEAFFGQGTRLTVV.

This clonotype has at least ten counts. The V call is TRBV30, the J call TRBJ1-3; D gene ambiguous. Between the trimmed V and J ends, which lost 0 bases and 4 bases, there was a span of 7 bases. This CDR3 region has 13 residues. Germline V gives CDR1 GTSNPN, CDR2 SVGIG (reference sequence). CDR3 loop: CAWSVSGGNTIYF. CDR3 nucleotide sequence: TGTGCCTGGAGTGTATCAGGAGGAAACACCATATATTTT.

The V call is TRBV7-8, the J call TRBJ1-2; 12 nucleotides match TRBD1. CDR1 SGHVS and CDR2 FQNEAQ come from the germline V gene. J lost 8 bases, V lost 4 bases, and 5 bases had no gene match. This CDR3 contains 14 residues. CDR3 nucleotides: TGTGCCAGCAGCTCACCGGGACAGGGGGCCGGCTACACCTTC. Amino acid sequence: CASSSPGQGAGYTF.

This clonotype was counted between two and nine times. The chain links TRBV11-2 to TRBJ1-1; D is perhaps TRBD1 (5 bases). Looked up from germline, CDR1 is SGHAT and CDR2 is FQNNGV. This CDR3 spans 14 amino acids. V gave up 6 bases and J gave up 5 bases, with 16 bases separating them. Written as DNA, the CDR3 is TGTGCCAGCAGACATGGACCACCAGGGACTGAAGCTTTCTTT. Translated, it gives CASRHGPPGTEAFF.

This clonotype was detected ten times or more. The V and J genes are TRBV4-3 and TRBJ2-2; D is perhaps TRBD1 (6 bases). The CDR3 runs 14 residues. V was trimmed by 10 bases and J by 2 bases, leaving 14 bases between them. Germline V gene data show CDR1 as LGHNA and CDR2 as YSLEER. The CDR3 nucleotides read TGCGCCACCTCTGACAGGATAAACACCGGGGAGCTGTTTTTT. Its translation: CATSDRINTGELFF.

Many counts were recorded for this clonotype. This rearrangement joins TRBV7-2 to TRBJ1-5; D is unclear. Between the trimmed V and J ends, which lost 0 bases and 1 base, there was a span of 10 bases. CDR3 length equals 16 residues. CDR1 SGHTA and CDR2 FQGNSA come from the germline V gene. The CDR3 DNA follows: TGTGCCAGCAGCTTAGCTGGGGTTTCGAGCAATCAGCCCCAGCATTTT. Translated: CASSLAGVSSNQPQHF.

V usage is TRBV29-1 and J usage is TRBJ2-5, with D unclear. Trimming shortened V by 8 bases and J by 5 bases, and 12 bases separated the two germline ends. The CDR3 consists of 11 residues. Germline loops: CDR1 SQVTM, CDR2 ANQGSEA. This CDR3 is CSLRARETQYF. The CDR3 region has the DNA TGCAGCTTAAGGGCTCGGGAGACCCAGTACTTC. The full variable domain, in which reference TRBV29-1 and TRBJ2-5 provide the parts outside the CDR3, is SAVISQKPSRDICQRGTSLTIQCQVDSQVTMMFWYRQQPGQSLTLIATANQGSEATYESGFVIDKFPISRPNLTFSTLTVSNMSPEDSSIYLCSLRARETQYFGPGTRLLVL.

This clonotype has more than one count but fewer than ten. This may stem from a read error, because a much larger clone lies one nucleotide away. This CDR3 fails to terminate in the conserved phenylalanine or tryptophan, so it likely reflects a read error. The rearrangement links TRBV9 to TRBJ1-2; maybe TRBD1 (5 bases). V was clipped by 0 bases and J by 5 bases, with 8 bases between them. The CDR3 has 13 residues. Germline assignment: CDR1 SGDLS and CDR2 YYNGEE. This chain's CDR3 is CASSVGEGYGYTS. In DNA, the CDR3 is TGTGCCAGCAGCGTAGGTGAGGGGTATGGCTACACCTCC.

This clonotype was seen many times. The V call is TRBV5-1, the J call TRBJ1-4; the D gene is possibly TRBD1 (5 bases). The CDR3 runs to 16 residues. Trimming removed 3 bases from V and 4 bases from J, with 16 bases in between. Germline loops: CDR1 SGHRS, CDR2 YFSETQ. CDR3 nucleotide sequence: TGCGCCAGCAGCTCGGGGGTGAATAGTGGTAATGAAAAACTGTTTTTT. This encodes CASSSGVNSGNEKLFF.